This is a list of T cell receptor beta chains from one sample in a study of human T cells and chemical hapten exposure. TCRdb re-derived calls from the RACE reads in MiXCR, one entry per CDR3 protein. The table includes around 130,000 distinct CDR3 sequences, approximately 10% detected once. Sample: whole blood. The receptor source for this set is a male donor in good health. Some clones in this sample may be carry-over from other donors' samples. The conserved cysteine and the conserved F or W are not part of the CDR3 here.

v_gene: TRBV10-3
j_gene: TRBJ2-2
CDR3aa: AISGKDRNTGELF

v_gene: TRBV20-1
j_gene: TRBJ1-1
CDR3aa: SAKTGEVTEAF

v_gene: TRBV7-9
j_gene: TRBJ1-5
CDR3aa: ASSLVFGQGGWSNQPQH

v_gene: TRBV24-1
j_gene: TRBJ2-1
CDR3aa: ATSDSRSDEQF

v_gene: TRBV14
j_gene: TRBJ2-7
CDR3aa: ASSQDSGHPYEQY

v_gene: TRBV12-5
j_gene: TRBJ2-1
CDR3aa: ASGLADSFINEQF

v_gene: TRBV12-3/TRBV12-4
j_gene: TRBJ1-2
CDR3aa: ASGRGGPANYGYT

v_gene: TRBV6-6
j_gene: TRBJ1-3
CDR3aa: ASSYSMGVSSSGNTIY

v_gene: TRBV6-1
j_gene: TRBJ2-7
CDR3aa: ASRPPSSYEQY

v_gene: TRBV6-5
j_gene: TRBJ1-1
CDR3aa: ASRQVQTPRTEAF

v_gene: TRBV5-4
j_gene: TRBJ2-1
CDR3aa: ASSFGAGPSYNEQF

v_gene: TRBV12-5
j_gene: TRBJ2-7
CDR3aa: ASGLVSGRSSYEQY

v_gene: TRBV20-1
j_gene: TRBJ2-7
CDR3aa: SARDLRGGLRDEQY

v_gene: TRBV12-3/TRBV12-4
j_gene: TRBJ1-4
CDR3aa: ASSFPRDRDEKLF

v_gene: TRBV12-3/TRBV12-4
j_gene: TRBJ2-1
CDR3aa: ASSLDTPDNEQF

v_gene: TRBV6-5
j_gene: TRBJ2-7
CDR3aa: ASSYFDRGDEQY

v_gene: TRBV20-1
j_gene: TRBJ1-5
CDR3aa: SAREGTTNQPQH